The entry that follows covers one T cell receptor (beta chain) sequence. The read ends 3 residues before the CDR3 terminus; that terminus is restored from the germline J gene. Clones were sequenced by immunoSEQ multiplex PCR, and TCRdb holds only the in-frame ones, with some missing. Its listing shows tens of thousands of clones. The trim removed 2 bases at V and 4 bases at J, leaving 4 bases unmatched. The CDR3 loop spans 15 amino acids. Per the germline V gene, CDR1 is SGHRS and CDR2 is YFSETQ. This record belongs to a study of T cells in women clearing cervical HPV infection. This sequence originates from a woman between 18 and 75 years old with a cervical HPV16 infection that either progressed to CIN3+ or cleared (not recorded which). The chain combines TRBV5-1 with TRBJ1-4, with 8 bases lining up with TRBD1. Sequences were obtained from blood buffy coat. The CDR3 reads CASSFGQGGNEKLFF. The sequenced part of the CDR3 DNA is TGCGCCAGCAGCTTCGGACAGGGAGGTAATGAAAAA.